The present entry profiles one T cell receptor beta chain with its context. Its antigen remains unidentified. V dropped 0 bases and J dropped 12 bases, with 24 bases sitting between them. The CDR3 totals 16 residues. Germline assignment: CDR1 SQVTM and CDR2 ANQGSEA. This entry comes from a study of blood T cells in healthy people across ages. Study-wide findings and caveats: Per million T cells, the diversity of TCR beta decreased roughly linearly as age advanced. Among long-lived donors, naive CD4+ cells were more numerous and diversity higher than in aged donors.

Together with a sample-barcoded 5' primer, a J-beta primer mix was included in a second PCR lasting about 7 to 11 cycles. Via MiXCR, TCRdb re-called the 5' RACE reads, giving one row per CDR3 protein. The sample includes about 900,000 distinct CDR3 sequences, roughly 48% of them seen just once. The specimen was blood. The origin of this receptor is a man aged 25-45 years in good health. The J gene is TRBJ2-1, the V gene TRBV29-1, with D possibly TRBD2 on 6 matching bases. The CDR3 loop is CSVEDGGDRGAALQFF. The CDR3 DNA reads TGCAGCGTTGAAGATGGAGGGGATAGGGGAGCGGCGTTGCAGTTCTTC.